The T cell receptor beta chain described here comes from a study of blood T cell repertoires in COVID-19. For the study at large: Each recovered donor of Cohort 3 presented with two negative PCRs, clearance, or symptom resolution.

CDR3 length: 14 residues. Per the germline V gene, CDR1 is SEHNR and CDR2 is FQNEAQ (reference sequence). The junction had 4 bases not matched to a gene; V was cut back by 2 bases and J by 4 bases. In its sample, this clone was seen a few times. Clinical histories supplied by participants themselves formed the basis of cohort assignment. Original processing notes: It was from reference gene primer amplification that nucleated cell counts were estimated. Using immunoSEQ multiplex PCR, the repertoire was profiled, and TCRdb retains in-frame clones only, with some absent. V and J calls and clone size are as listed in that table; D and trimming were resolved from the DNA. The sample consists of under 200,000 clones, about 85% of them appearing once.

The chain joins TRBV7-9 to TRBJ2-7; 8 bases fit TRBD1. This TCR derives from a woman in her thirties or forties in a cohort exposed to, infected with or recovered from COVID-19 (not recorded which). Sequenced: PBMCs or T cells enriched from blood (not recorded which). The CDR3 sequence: CASSLLTGDYEQYF. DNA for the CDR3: TGTGCCAGCAGCTTACTGACAGGGGATTACGAGCAGTACTTC.